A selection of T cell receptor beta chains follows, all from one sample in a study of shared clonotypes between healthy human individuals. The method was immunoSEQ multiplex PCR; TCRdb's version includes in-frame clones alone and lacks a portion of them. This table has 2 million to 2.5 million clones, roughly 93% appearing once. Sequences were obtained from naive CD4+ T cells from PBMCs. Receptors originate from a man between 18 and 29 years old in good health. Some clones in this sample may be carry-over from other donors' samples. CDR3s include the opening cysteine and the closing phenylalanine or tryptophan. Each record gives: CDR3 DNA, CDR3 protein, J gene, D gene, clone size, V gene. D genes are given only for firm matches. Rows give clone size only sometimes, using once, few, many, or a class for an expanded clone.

TGCGCCAGCAGCTTAGACGGAAACTACGAGCAGTACTTC | CASSLDGNYEQYF | TRBJ2-7 | - | - | TRBV5-1
TGTGCCAGTAGTACCGGTCAGGGGGCGGCCTACGAGCAGTACTTC | CASSTGQGAAYEQYF | TRBJ2-7 | TRBD1 | - | TRBV19
TGTGCCACCAGCAGAGATATTCAGGGCCACGGGGAAAAACTGTTTTTT | CATSRDIQGHGEKLFF | TRBJ1-4 | - | - | TRBV15
TGTGCCAGCAGCGTAATGGGAGGGCCGGGCACCGGGGAGCTGTTTTTT | CASSVMGGPGTGELFF | TRBJ2-2 | TRBD2 | - | TRBV9
TGCGCCAGCAGCACGGACGGAATAGGCTACGAGCAGTACTTC | CASSTDGIGYEQYF | TRBJ2-7 | - | - | TRBV5-1
TGTGCCAGCATGGGCAATAGCAATCAGCCCCAGCATTTT | CASMGNSNQPQHF | TRBJ1-5 | - | - | TRBV2
TGTGCCAGCAGCCTAGGACTAGCGGGGCAGGGGGAGCAGTACTTC | CASSLGLAGQGEQYF | TRBJ2-7 | TRBD2 | - | TRBV11-2
TGTGCCTGGAGGAGCAGGGGGCCTGGAGTAGGGACCCAGTACTTC | CAWRSRGPGVGTQYF | TRBJ2-5 | TRBD1 | - | TRBV30
TGTGCCAGCAGCGAAGAAAGGGGTGCCGAGCAGTACTTC | CASSEERGAEQYF | TRBJ2-7 | - | - | TRBV9
TGTGCCAGCAGCAGTCCCGGGGCCCCAACCTACGAGCAGTACTTC | CASSSPGAPTYEQYF | TRBJ2-7 | - | - | TRBV28
TGTGCCAGTAGCTCAAGGGACAGGGGTGGCTACACCTTC | CASSSRDRGGYTF | TRBJ1-2 | TRBD1 | - | TRBV19
TGTGCCAGCAGTAGCTCTAACTATGGCTACACCTTC | CASSSSNYGYTF | TRBJ1-2 | - | - | TRBV6-1
TGTGCCAGCACACAGGGACCTCACTACGAGCAGTACTTC | CASTQGPHYEQYF | TRBJ2-7 | - | - | TRBV6-1
TGTGCCAGCAGGGAGGGAAGGGAGACTGAAAAACTGTTTTTT | CASREGRETEKLFF | TRBJ1-4 | - | - | TRBV2
TGTGCCAGCAGCTTGGCCAGTGTTGAAAAACTGTTTTTT | CASSLASVEKLFF | TRBJ1-4 | - | few | TRBV5-5
TGTGCCAGCAGTTTAGGTGGACAGGCGAGCTCCTACAATGAGCAGTTCTTC | CASSLGGQASSYNEQFF | TRBJ2-1 | TRBD1 | - | TRBV28
TGTGCCAGCAGTTTAGAGGGGGCTCGAGGAAACACCATATATTTT | CASSLEGARGNTIYF | TRBJ1-3 | TRBD1 | - | TRBV28
TGTGCCAGCAGTTGGGACGGCAATCAGCCCCAGCATTTT | CASSWDGNQPQHF | TRBJ1-5 | - | - | TRBV2
TGTGCCAGCAGCTTCCCGGGACAGGGGACCGCCTACGAGCAGTACTTC | CASSFPGQGTAYEQYF | TRBJ2-7 | TRBD1 | - | TRBV7-2
TGTGCCTGGAGGTGGGTCACAGATACGCAGTATTTT | CAWRWVTDTQYF | TRBJ2-3 | - | - | TRBV30
TGCGCCAGCAGCTTGTTGGGTACAGGGGATCAGCCCCAGCATTTT | CASSLLGTGDQPQHF | TRBJ1-5 | TRBD1 | - | TRBV5-1
TGTGCCAGCACTTTCTTGGTGGGGAGCTCCTACAATGAGCAGTTCTTC | CASTFLVGSSYNEQFF | TRBJ2-1 | - | once | TRBV7-8
TGTGCCAGCAGTCGAGCCGGGACCAATCAGCCCCAGCATTTT | CASSRAGTNQPQHF | TRBJ1-5 | - | - | TRBV27
TGTGCCAGCCTAAGAGGGGGAAGCAACGAGCAGTACTTC | CASLRGGSNEQYF | TRBJ2-7 | - | - | TRBV28
TGTGCCTGGAGATTAGCGGGAGGGAAAGAGACCCAGTACTTC | CAWRLAGGKETQYF | TRBJ2-5 | TRBD2 | once | TRBV30
TGTGCCAGCAGCTCCCTAAGGACTTTCTACTCTGGAAACACCATATATTTT | CASSSLRTFYSGNTIYF | TRBJ1-3 | - | - | TRBV5-6
TGTGCCAGCAGCCCCCAAGGGCCGATTAATGAAAAACTGTTTTTT | CASSPQGPINEKLFF | TRBJ1-4 | - | once | TRBV14
TGTGCCAGCAGCGAAACCCCCGACAGGGAAGAGACCCAGTACTTC | CASSETPDREETQYF | TRBJ2-5 | TRBD1 | - | TRBV28
TGTGCCATCAGTGAGTCCGGCGGGCCGGCAACTAATGAAAAACTGTTTTTT | CAISESGGPATNEKLFF | TRBJ1-4 | - | - | TRBV10-3
TGTGCCAGCAGCCCCGGCCCGGAGGCCCCTTTCGAGCAGTACTTC | CASSPGPEAPFEQYF | TRBJ2-7 | - | once | TRBV27
TGTGCCAGCAGCCAAGTAGGAGTGGACAGGCAGTATGGCTACACCTTC | CASSQVGVDRQYGYTF | TRBJ1-2 | TRBD1 | - | TRBV4-2
TGTGCCAGTCGGGGCAGTGGCTCACAAGAGACCCAGTACTTC | CASRGSGSQETQYF | TRBJ2-5 | - | - | TRBV19
TGTGCCAGCAGCAGGGGACAGCACTACGAGCAGTACTTC | CASSRGQHYEQYF | TRBJ2-7 | TRBD1 | - | TRBV11-3
TGTGCCAGCAGCCAAAGGGGGGGAGGCACCGGGGAGCTGTTTTTT | CASSQRGGGTGELFF | TRBJ2-2 | - | once | TRBV4-2
TGTGCCAGCAGTGCAGACCGGGACGCCACAGATACGCAGTATTTT | CASSADRDATDTQYF | TRBJ2-3 | - | - | TRBV2
TGCGCCAGCAGCTCCGGGACTTTCAACACCGGGGAGCTGTTTTTT | CASSSGTFNTGELFF | TRBJ2-2 | - | - | TRBV5-1
TGCGCCAGCAGCCAAGGGGCGTTCACAAGCTCCTACAATGAGCAGTTCTTC | CASSQGAFTSSYNEQFF | TRBJ2-1 | - | once | TRBV4-1
TGTGCCAGCAGTTGGAGCTACAATGAGCAGTTCTTC | CASSWSYNEQFF | TRBJ2-1 | - | once | TRBV28
TGCGCCAGCAGCTTGGAACAAGCGGGAGGCGGAAACATTCAGTACTTC | CASSLEQAGGGNIQYF | TRBJ2-4 | TRBD2 | - | TRBV5-1
TGTGCCAGCAGCCCCGGGACCCTTCACTACACCTTC | CASSPGTLHYTF | TRBJ1-2 | - | - | TRBV7-2
TGTGCCAGCAGCGTAACTAGCTCTCGACTGGATACGCAGTATTTT | CASSVTSSRLDTQYF | TRBJ2-3 | - | - | TRBV9
TGTGCCAGCAGCTTATTGGAACTAGTTAACAATGAGCAGTTCTTC | CASSLLELVNNEQFF | TRBJ2-1 | - | - | TRBV5-4
TGTGCCAGCAGCCCCGCTGGGGCCAACGTCCTGACTTTC | CASSPAGANVLTF | TRBJ2-6 | - | - | TRBV7-6
TGTGCCAGCAGCGTAGCTCTAGCGGGAGTCGACAATGAGCAGTTCTTC | CASSVALAGVDNEQFF | TRBJ2-1 | TRBD2 | - | TRBV9
TGTGCCTGGAGCGGAGACAGGGGGTTCGATCAGCCCCAGCATTTT | CAWSGDRGFDQPQHF | TRBJ1-5 | TRBD1 | few | TRBV30
TGTGCCAGCAGCAACAGGGGGCCTGGTGGCTACACCTTC | CASSNRGPGGYTF | TRBJ1-2 | TRBD1 | - | TRBV6-5
TGTGCCAGCAGCCCGTGGGGGACAGCATACAATGAGCAGTTCTTC | CASSPWGTAYNEQFF | TRBJ2-1 | TRBD1 | - | TRBV7-7
TGTGCCAGCTCGACAGGTAGCAATCAGCCCCAGCATTTT | CASSTGSNQPQHF | TRBJ1-5 | - | - | TRBV18
TGCAGTGCTAGGGTCAACTATGGCTACACCTTC | CSARVNYGYTF | TRBJ1-2 | - | - | TRBV20-1
TGTGCCAGCAGTTTCGTCGCGGGGTACAATGAGCAGTTCTTC | CASSFVAGYNEQFF | TRBJ2-1 | - | - | TRBV27
TGCGCCAGCAGCCCCGACAGGCTAAGCCAGCCCCAGCATTTT | CASSPDRLSQPQHF | TRBJ1-5 | - | - | TRBV5-1
TGTGCCTGGAGTGTACATACCCGAGCAGCTTTCTTT | CAWSVHTRAAFF | TRBJ1-1 | - | few | TRBV30
TGTGCCAGCAGGTCGACGGGGTTGAACACTGAAGCTTTCTTT | CASRSTGLNTEAFF | TRBJ1-1 | - | - | TRBV6-1
TGTGCCAGCTCCGGGACAGGGGGCAATCAGCCCCAGCATTTT | CASSGTGGNQPQHF | TRBJ1-5 | TRBD1 | few | TRBV18